Listed here are 27 T cell receptor beta chains from one sample, sequenced in a study of blood T cell repertoires in COVID-19. TCRdb's table, derived via immunoSEQ multiplex PCR, lists solely in-frame clones and lacks some. Seen here are around 300,000 clones, 80% to 95% observed once, and the top ten hold roughly 1.1%. Sequencing was done on a sample of PBMCs or T cells enriched from blood (not recorded which). Receptors originate from a woman in her twenties or thirties who had recovered from COVID-19.

The CDR3 loop reads CASSFGLAGDVEQFF. The CDR3 DNA reads as TGTGCCAGCAGTTTCGGACTAGCGGGAGATGTTGAGCAGTTCTTC. The chain carries TRBV6-2 or TRBV6-3 and TRBJ2-1, with 13 bases identical to TRBD2. The V segment lost 4 bases and the J segment 9 bases; nucleotides outside the gene matches: 6. This CDR3 has 15 residues. Germline CDR1 is MNHEY and CDR2 is SVGEGT.

Comments on this clone: Germline and junction disagree at one end, which may indicate a read error. This rearrangement joins TRBV15 to TRBJ2-7; the match to TRBD2 covers 7 bases. The CDR3 extends over 14 amino acids. Germline V lookup: CDR1 LNHNV, CDR2 YYDKDF (reference sequence). The CDR3 here is CAISRDYKSYEQYF. The CDR3 DNA reads TGTGCCATCAGCCGGGACTACAAATCCTACGAGCAGTACTTC.

The chain uses TRBV5-4 and TRBJ2-1, with TRBD2 identical over 16 bases. J lost 6 bases, V lost 3 bases, and 3 bases had no gene match. Germline CDR1 reads SGHNT; CDR2 reads YYREEE (reference sequence). The CDR3 loop spans 16 amino acids. CDR3 region: CASSWGTSGRANEQFF. The DNA of the CDR3 is TGTGCCAGCAGCTGGGGGACTAGCGGGAGGGCCAATGAGCAGTTCTTC.

The chain combines TRBV6-2 or TRBV6-3 with TRBJ2-7; 7 bases map to TRBD2. J was trimmed by 0 bases and V by 3 bases; bases with no gene match: 5. From germline, CDR1 is MNHEY and CDR2 SVGEGT. The CDR3 loop spans 15 amino acids. The CDR3 DNA sequence: TGTGCCAGCAGTTATGAGGCTAGCGGCTCCTACGAGCAGTACTTC. Protein sequence: CASSYEASGSYEQYF.

The chain combines TRBV30 with TRBJ2-7; 8 nucleotides agree with TRBD1. The V and J ends lost 0 bases and 7 bases, in that order; junction bases with no gene match: 5. Germline V gene lookup returns CDR1 GTSNPN and CDR2 SVGIG (reference sequence). The CDR3 contains 13 residues. CDR3 amino acids: CAWSVTTGVEQYF. CDR3 coding DNA: TGTGCCTGGAGTGTGACGACAGGGGTGGAGCAGTACTTC.

The CDR3 sequence is CATSDYLAQDLYGYTF. For the CDR3, the DNA is TGTGCCACCAGTGATTATTTGGCACAGGATCTCTATGGCTACACCTTC. The chain links TRBV24-1 to TRBJ1-2; TRBD1 might be the D (5 bases). The V and J ends lost 2 bases and 4 bases respectively, with 16 bases between them. CDR3 length: 16 residues. CDR1 is KGHDR, CDR2 SFDVKD, per germline.

The CDR3, as DNA: TGCGCCAGCAGCCAAGAATTTGGAGCGGGTGGGCGAGAGACCCAGTACTTC. Amino acid sequence: CASSQEFGAGGRETQYF. The chain combines TRBV4-3 with TRBJ2-5; TRBD2 might be the D (6 bases). Germline-derived CDR1 and CDR2 are LGHNA and YSLEER. The CDR3 length is 17 residues. Deletions cut 0 bases from V and 4 bases from J, with 18 bases between.

This chain connects TRBV9 to TRBJ2-1; unclear D gene. Trimming pared 3 bases from V and 4 bases from J, leaving 8 bases between. The CDR3 covers 13 residues. Germline lookup yields CDR1 SGDLS and CDR2 YYNGEE. The CDR3 spells CASSAEPYNEQFF. Written as DNA, the CDR3 is TGTGCCAGCAGCGCGGAGCCTTACAATGAGCAGTTCTTC.

CDR3 amino acids: CASRPGQGGTGELFF. The CDR3 coding sequence is TGTGCAAGTCGCCCCGGACAGGGTGGAACCGGGGAGCTGTTTTTT. This chain joins TRBV12-2 and TRBJ2-2; the table names TRBD1, a call not compared with the DNA. TRBV12-2 corresponds to a pseudogene. The CDR3 runs 15 residues.

In its sample, this clone was seen once. J is TRBJ2-7 and V is TRBV7-8; D possibly corresponds to TRBD1 (6 bases). The CDR3 sequence is 13 residues long. Trimming left V 8 bases short and J 2 bases short, with 13 bases between. Germline lookup yields CDR1 SGHVS and CDR2 FQNEAQ. CDR3 amino acids: CASVGDKTYEQYF. In DNA, the CDR3 is TGTGCCAGCGTTGGGGACAAAACCTACGAGCAGTACTTC.

The rearrangement links TRBV6-1 to TRBJ2-7; D is unresolved. V was trimmed by 0 bases and J by 4 bases, leaving 7 bases between them. Germline lookup yields CDR1 MNHNS and CDR2 SASEGT. CDR3 size: 13 residues. CDR3 region: CASSEASGYEQYF. The CDR3 DNA sequence: TGTGCCAGCAGTGAAGCATCAGGTTACGAGCAGTACTTC.

This chain links TRBV27 with TRBJ1-2; 7 positions agree with TRBD1. Losses at the gene ends were 7 bases for V and 8 bases for J; bases not matched to a gene: 13. This CDR3 is 14 amino acids long. Germline V gene data show CDR1 as MNHEY and CDR2 as SMNVEV (reference sequence). CDR3 protein: CASTTPGTVSGYTF. The CDR3 DNA reads TGTGCCAGCACCACCCCCGGGACAGTCAGCGGCTACACCTTC.

V is TRBV3-1 (or the pseudogene TRBV3-2) and J is TRBJ2-7, with D possibly TRBD2 on 5 matching bases. CDR1 and CDR2 from the germline V gene are LGHDT and YNNKEL (reference sequence). The CDR3 has 12 amino acids. Here the CDR3 DNA reads TGTGGGGGTCCTGGAAGCGGAAACGAGCAGTACTTC. It encodes CGGPGSGNEQYF.

This chain joins TRBV7-2 and TRBJ1-2; D not certain. In germline, CDR1 is SGHTA, CDR2 FQGNSA. This CDR3 is built from 14 residues. Trimming removed 6 bases from V and 5 bases from J, with 16 bases in between. The CDR3 protein is CASRLGQLGYGYTF. The CDR3 bases are TGTGCCAGCAGGCTCGGTCAACTCGGGTATGGCTACACCTTC.

The rearrangement joins TRBV5-1 to TRBJ2-7; tentatively, D is TRBD2 (6 bases). The CDR3 runs 15 residues. Trimming pared 4 bases from V and 5 bases from J, leaving 19 bases between. Germline V gives CDR1 SGHRS, CDR2 YFSETQ. The CDR3 spells CASSPYRQGGDEQYF. The CDR3 nucleotides read TGCGCCAGCAGCCCCTATCGGCAGGGAGGCGACGAGCAGTACTTC.

This chain joins TRBV4-3 and TRBJ2-1, with TRBD2 matching 10 bases. There are 18 residues in the CDR3. Trimming took 5 bases from V and 0 from J; bases not matched to a gene: 10. Germline CDR1 LGHNA, CDR2 YSLEER. DNA for the CDR3: TGCGCCAGCAGCTCCGGACTAGCGGTACTTAGCTCCTACAATGAGCAGTTCTTC. As protein: CASSSGLAVLSSYNEQFF.

The chain links TRBV7-9 to TRBJ2-7; D not resolved. The V end lost 5 bases, the J end lost 3 bases, and 17 bases lay between the germline ends. This CDR3 has 15 residues. Per the germline V gene, CDR1 is SEHNR and CDR2 is FQNEAQ (reference sequence). Here the CDR3 reads CASSPPDWIHYEQYF. The DNA of the CDR3 is TGTGCCAGCAGCCCCCCAGACTGGATCCACTACGAGCAGTACTTC. The full variable domain, its missing parts supplied by reference TRBV7-9 and TRBJ2-7, is DTGVSQNPRHKITKRGQNVTFRCDPISEHNRLYWYRQTLGQGPEFLTYFQNEAQLEKSRLLSDRFSAERPKGSFSTLEIQRTEQGDSAMYLCASSPPDWIHYEQYFGPGTRLTVT.

The chain has TRBV3-1 (or the pseudogene TRBV3-2) and TRBJ2-3; D not certain. This CDR3 region has 14 residues. Trimming cost V 1 base and J 2 bases, with 7 bases left between them. Germline V CDR1 and CDR2: LGHDT, YNNKEL (reference sequence). DNA of the CDR3: TGTGCCAGCAGCCAAGTTCCCCACACAGATACGCAGTATTTT. It is translated as CASSQVPHTDTQYF.

V and J are TRBV5-4 and TRBJ2-2; D remains unclear. Germline assignment: CDR1 SGHNT and CDR2 YYREEE (reference sequence). Trimming left V 0 bases short and J 5 bases short, with 5 bases between. This CDR3 contains 13 residues. For the CDR3, the DNA is TGTGCCAGCAGCTTGGATCCAACCGGGGAGCTGTTTTTT. This codes for CASSLDPTGELFF.

The chain has TRBV6-5 and TRBJ1-4, with D perhaps matching TRBD1 (6 bases). The V and J ends lost 4 bases and 8 bases respectively, with 11 bases between them. The CDR3 spans 13 residues. Germline V gene lookup returns CDR1 MNHEY and CDR2 SVGAGI. CDR3 coding DNA: TGTGCCAGCAGTTCGGGACAAAGCGAAAAACTGTTTTTT. Its protein product is CASSSGQSEKLFF.

V usage is TRBV4-3 and J usage is TRBJ2-1; D ambiguous. Germline CDR1 reads LGHNA; CDR2 reads YSLEER. Trimming stripped 0 bases from V and 1 base from J, with 10 bases between. This CDR3 is built from 16 residues. Here the CDR3 reads CASSQDLTNSYNEQFF. In DNA, the CDR3 is TGCGCCAGCAGCCAAGATCTCACAAATTCCTACAATGAGCAGTTCTTC.

This clone was observed at least ten times. V usage is TRBV12-3 or TRBV12-4 and J usage is TRBJ2-5; TRBD2 is a possible D gene (6 bases). There are 12 residues in the CDR3. V lost 7 bases and J lost 3, with 9 bases in between. CDR3: CASTWEEETQYF. The CDR3 DNA is TGTGCCAGCACTTGGGAGGAAGAGACCCAGTACTTC.

This sequence joins TRBV11-2 and TRBJ1-1; D not certain. Germline values: CDR1 SGHAT, CDR2 FQNNGV. V lost 1 base to trimming and J lost 5 bases, with 8 bases between them. The CDR3 is 13 residues long. CDR3 nucleotide sequence: TGTGCCAGCAGCTTAGTGGCGGGGACTGAAGCTTTCTTT. This sequence encodes CASSLVAGTEAFF.

This chain joins TRBV19 and TRBJ2-1; 8 nucleotides agree with TRBD1. With 0 bases clipped from V and 9 bases from J, the junction kept 10 bases outside the gene matches. The germline V gene has CDR1 LNHDA and CDR2 SQIVND (reference sequence). The CDR3 covers 16 residues. This chain's CDR3 is CASSIEGQGGGGEQFF. The DNA of the CDR3 is TGTGCCAGTAGTATAGAAGGACAGGGAGGAGGCGGTGAGCAGTTCTTC.

A single count supports this clone. V gene TRBV19 combines with J gene TRBJ2-3, with TRBD2 matching over 11 bases. CDR3 length: 14 residues. With V trimmed by 4 bases and J by 7 bases, 4 bases remained unmatched. Looked up from germline, CDR1 is LNHDA and CDR2 is SQIVND (reference sequence). CDR3 nucleotide sequence: TGTGCCAGTAGTACAACTAGCGGGGGTTATACGCAGTATTTT. It translates to CASSTTSGGYTQYF.

The chain carries TRBV3-1 (or the pseudogene TRBV3-2) and TRBJ2-1; D gene uncertain. The V end was cut by 1 base, the J end by 4 bases, with 11 bases between. Germline assignment: CDR1 LGHDT and CDR2 YNNKEL (reference sequence). The CDR3 has 15 amino acids. CDR3 protein: CASSQGETPYNEQFF. In DNA form, the CDR3 reads TGTGCCAGCAGCCAAGGTGAGACTCCTTACAATGAGCAGTTCTTC.

A remark on this clone: Distinct nucleotide sequences in the sample also encode this CDR3. The V call is TRBV6-5, the J call TRBJ1-1; D remains unclear. The CDR3 covers 13 residues. Germline V CDR1 and CDR2: MNHEY, SVGAGI. With 0 bases removed from V and 1 base from J, the gap between germline ends came to 3 bases. CDR3 residues: CASSYSRNTEAFF. The CDR3 nucleotides are TGTGCCAGCAGTTACTCCCGGAACACTGAAGCTTTCTTT.